This T cell receptor beta chain stems from a study of shared T cell receptors in the human thymus. Some clones are missing from TCRdb's copy, which holds only in-frame ones; the method was immunoSEQ multiplex PCR. The sample yields some 700,000 clones, 70% to 90% seen once. This CDR3 is built from 15 residues. Trimming removed 4 bases from V and 4 bases from J; junction bases left unmatched: 8. Germline V gene data show CDR1 as LNHDA and CDR2 as SQIVND (reference sequence). This sample also appeared in a second study, on human thymus T cells. That source adds: Resected material from corrective heart surgery provided the thymus tissue analysed.

This sequence joins TRBV19 and TRBJ1-2; 8 nucleotides match TRBD1. The receptor was isolated from a girl under three years old with a congenital heart defect. Sequencing used thymocytes. CDR3 amino acids: CASSTGGADTYGYTF. CDR3 DNA: TGTGCCAGTAGTACAGGGGGCGCTGACACCTATGGCTACACCTTC.